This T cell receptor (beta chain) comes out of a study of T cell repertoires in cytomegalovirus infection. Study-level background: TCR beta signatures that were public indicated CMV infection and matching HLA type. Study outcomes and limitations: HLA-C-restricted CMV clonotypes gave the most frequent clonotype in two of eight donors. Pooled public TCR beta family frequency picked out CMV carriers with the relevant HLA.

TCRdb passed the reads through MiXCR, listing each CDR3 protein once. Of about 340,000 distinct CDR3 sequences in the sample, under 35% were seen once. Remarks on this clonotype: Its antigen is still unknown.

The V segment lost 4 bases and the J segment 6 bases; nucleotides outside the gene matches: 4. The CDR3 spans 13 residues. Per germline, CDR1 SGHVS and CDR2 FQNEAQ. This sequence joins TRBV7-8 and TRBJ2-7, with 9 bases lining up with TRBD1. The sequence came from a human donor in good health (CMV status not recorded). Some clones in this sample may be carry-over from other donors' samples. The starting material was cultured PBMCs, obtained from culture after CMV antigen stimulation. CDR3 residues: CASSSGQGTEQYF. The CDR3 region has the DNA TGTGCCAGCAGCTCTGGACAGGGGACCGAGCAGTACTTC.